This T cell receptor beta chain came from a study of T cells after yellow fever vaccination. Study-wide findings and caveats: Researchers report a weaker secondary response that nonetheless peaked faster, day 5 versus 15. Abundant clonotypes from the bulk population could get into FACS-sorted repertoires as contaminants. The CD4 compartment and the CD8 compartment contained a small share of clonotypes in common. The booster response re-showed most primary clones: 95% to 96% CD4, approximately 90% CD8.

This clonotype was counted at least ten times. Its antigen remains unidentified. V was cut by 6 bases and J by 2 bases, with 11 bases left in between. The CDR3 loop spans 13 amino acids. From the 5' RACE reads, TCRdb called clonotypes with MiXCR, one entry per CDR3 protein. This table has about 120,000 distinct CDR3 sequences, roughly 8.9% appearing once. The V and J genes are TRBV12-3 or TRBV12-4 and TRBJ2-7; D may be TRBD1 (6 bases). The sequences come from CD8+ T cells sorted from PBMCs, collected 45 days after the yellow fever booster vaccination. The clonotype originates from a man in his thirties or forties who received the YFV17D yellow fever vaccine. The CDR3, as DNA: TGTGCCAGCAGCCTGACAGGTACCTACGAGCAGTACTTC. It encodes CASSLTGTYEQYF.